This T cell receptor (beta chain) was sequenced in a study of shared clonotypes between healthy human individuals. The wider study: Every donor yielded three CD4 naive, three CD4 memory, two CD8 naive and one CD8 memory plate.

General observations from the study: All-four-donor shared clonotypes had higher generation probabilities than non-shared clonotypes did.

About this clone: Its antigen is still unknown.

Repertoires were generated with immunoSEQ multiplex PCR, while TCRdb's copy carries only in-frame clones and drops some. The top ten hold 0.37% of the sample, which has approximately 2,300,000 clones, about 90% seen once. Germline V gene data show CDR1 as SGHVS and CDR2 as FNYEAQ. The V and J ends lost 2 bases and 3 bases, in that order; junction bases with no gene match: 1. The CDR3 has 14 residues. This receptor was taken from a man aged 18 to 30 in good health. Some clones in this sample may be carry-over from other donors' samples. V is TRBV7-6 and J is TRBJ2-7, with TRBD2 identical over 10 bases. The sequenced material came from naive CD4+ T cells from PBMCs. Stated subset: CD45RA+ positively selected. The CDR3 DNA reads as TGTGCCAGCAGCTTATCTAGCGGGAGCTACGAGCAGTACTTC. Encoded protein: CASSLSSGSYEQYF.